A single sample is the source of the 18 T cell receptor beta chains below, sequenced in a study of response to subunit inactivated influenza vaccine. TCRdb re-derived calls from the RT-PCR reads in MiXCR, one entry per CDR3 protein. The sample lists roughly 670,000 distinct CDR3 sequences, 14% occurring once. Material: PBMCs from blood, obtained less than 15 days before vaccination. The receptors were sampled from a man aged 50 to 60 who received an inactivated influenza vaccine.

This clonotype showed up just a few times. The V and J genes are TRBV6-2 or TRBV6-3 and TRBJ2-7; 13 bases align to TRBD2. The germline gives CDR1 MNHEY, CDR2 SVGEGT. V shed 5 bases and J 3 bases; nucleotides not matched to a gene: 22. The CDR3 length is 21 residues. In DNA form, the CDR3 reads TGTGCCAGCAGTCGCTCCCCTGGGACTAGCGGGATAAGGGGAAGAAGCTACGAGCAGTACTTC. It encodes CASSRSPGTSGIRGRSYEQYF.

This clonotype has a handful of counts. The chain carries TRBV5-1 and TRBJ1-1, with 9 bases that match TRBD1. The ends lost 4 bases at V and 5 bases at J; junction bases unmatched: 6. This CDR3 spans 14 amino acids. Germline V gene sequence: CDR1 SGHRS, CDR2 YFSETQ. DNA for the CDR3: TGCGCCAGCAGCCCCGGACAGGGGCGGACTGAAGCTTTCTTT. As protein: CASSPGQGRTEAFF.

The genes are TRBV2 and TRBJ2-3; TRBD2 might be the D (6 bases). Germline values: CDR1 SNHLY, CDR2 FYNNEI. The germline V and J ends were trimmed by 3 bases and 2 bases, with 12 bases remaining between them. The CDR3 is made up of 15 amino acids. The CDR3 nucleotides are TGTGCCAGCAGTGAGGTCGGGAGCAACACAGATACGCAGTATTTT. It encodes CASSEVGSNTDTQYF.

The table lists this clonotype with a few counts. The rearrangement joins TRBV7-6 to TRBJ2-7, with D possibly being TRBD1 (6 bases). Trimming shortened V by 5 bases and J by 0 bases, and 11 bases separated the two germline ends. Germline CDR1 is SGHVS and CDR2 is FNYEAQ. This CDR3 is built from 14 residues. CDR3 DNA: TGTGCCAGCAGCCGGACAGAATTCTCCTACGAGCAGTACTTC. As protein: CASSRTEFSYEQYF.

The CDR3 coding sequence is TGTGCCAGCAGCGAGACAGGGACCGCTGAAGCTTTCTTT. It is translated as CASSETGTAEAFF. The genes are TRBV6-4 and TRBJ1-1, with 7 bases matching TRBD1. Germline assignment: CDR1 MRHNA and CDR2 SNTAGT. V was clipped by 6 bases and J by 6 bases; unmatched bases: 7. This CDR3 is built from 13 residues.

This clonotype was recorded many times. This chain uses TRBV7-2 with TRBJ2-3, with 12 bases aligning to TRBD2. The length of the CDR3 is 16 residues. From germline, CDR1 is SGHTA and CDR2 FQGNSA. The trim removed 3 bases at V and 5 bases at J, leaving 6 bases unmatched. As DNA, the CDR3 is TGTGCCAGCAGCTTGACTAGCGGGAGCGGGAGAGATACGCAGTATTTT. The encoded protein is CASSLTSGSGRDTQYF.

The J gene is TRBJ2-1, the V gene TRBV12-3 or TRBV12-4, with 7 bases fitting TRBD2. The CDR3 runs to 15 residues. J lost 5 bases, V lost 3 bases, and 7 bases had no gene match. DNA for the CDR3: TGTGCCAGCAGTTTTCGCGGGAGCACCCACAATGAGCAGTTCTTC. This encodes CASSFRGSTHNEQFF.

The chain carries TRBV29-1 and TRBJ2-5; no reliable D call. Germline V CDR1 and CDR2: SQVTM, ANQGSEA. The CDR3 has 13 residues. The germline V and J ends were trimmed by 6 bases and 4 bases, with 15 bases remaining between them. The CDR3 DNA reads as TGCAGCGTCTCCCTAGGCCCGGGAGAGACCCAGTACTTC. Translating gives CSVSLGPGETQYF.

This clonotype was picked up a small number of times. The chain combines TRBV5-1 with TRBJ2-3, with TRBD1 as a possible D gene (8 bases). The CDR3 loop spans 15 amino acids. Germline CDR1 is SGHRS and CDR2 is YFSETQ. V lost 0 bases, J lost 6 bases, and 14 bases lay in between. The CDR3 DNA sequence: TGCGCCAGCAGCTTGGAAACAGGGGGGGTTGATACGCAGTATTTT. It yields the protein CASSLETGGVDTQYF.

This clonotype was seen only a few times. The chain couples TRBV2 to TRBJ2-6; the D call may be TRBD1 or TRBD2 (5 bases each). CDR1 and CDR2 from the germline V gene are SNHLY and FYNNEI. Trimming shortened V by 4 bases and J by 0 bases, and 10 bases separated the two germline ends. This CDR3 has 16 residues. The CDR3, as DNA: TGTGCCAGCAGTGTCGGGACGGACTCTGGGGCCAACGTCCTGACTTTC. It encodes CASSVGTDSGANVLTF.

The chain couples TRBV13 to TRBJ2-1, with no clear D. Germline CDR1 is PRHDT and CDR2 is FYEKMQ (reference sequence). This CDR3 spans 16 amino acids. The germline V and J ends were trimmed by 4 bases and 5 bases, with 18 bases remaining between them. The CDR3 DNA is TGTGCCAGCAGCTCCCTAACAGAACGAACCGACAATGAGCAGTTCTTC. This gives the protein CASSSLTERTDNEQFF.

This clonotype was counted at least ten times. The chain combines TRBV14 with TRBJ1-1, with D possibly matching TRBD1 (5 bases). The CDR3 covers 15 residues. Trimming removed 1 base from V and 11 bases from J, with 20 bases in between. Germline CDR1 reads SGHDN; CDR2 reads FVKESK. The CDR3 loop is CASSQGAWGWIGAFF. The CDR3 nucleotides read TGTGCCAGCAGCCAAGGGGCCTGGGGCTGGATTGGCGCTTTCTTT.

The chain carries TRBV7-9 and TRBJ1-5; tentatively, D is TRBD1 (5 bases). CDR1 and CDR2 from the germline V gene are SEHNR and FQNEAQ (reference sequence). V was shortened by 4 bases and J by 14 bases, with 12 bases between the two germline ends. The CDR3 contains 11 residues. The CDR3 DNA reads TGTGCCAGCAGCTCGGGCGGGACGAAGCATTTT. It is translated as CASSSGGTKHF.

Written as DNA, the CDR3 is TGCAGCGTTGAAGCTGCAGGGTTTGGGAACACCATATATTTT. It is translated as CSVEAAGFGNTIYF. The chain uses TRBV29-1 and TRBJ1-3; the D gene is possibly TRBD1 (5 bases). The CDR3 extends over 14 amino acids. Germline CDR1 and CDR2: SQVTM and ANQGSEA. V was clipped by 1 base and J by 7 bases, with 14 bases between them.

There are many counts of this clonotype. J is TRBJ1-2 and V is TRBV29-1, with TRBD1 as a possible D gene (5 bases). This CDR3 is 13 amino acids long. Germline CDR1 reads SQVTM; CDR2 reads ANQGSEA. Trimming left V 2 bases short and J 3 bases short, with 10 bases between. This CDR3 reads CSVESGLDYGYTF. The CDR3 bases are TGCAGCGTTGAATCAGGGTTGGACTATGGCTACACCTTC.

V gene TRBV5-6 combines with J gene TRBJ2-5; possible D gene TRBD1, 6 bases. The V gene's germline CDR1 is SGHDT and CDR2 YYEEEE. The length of the CDR3 is 13 residues. Trimming cost V 4 bases and J 7 bases, with 14 bases left between them. As DNA, the CDR3 is TGTGCCAGCAGCGGCAGGGGTTCGGGGACCCAGTACTTC. This encodes CASSGRGSGTQYF.

The V and J genes are TRBV20-1 and TRBJ1-1, with 9 nucleotides matching TRBD1. This CDR3 spans 15 amino acids. V shed 2 bases, J shed 5 bases, and the junction held 9 bases outside the gene matches. CDR1 and CDR2 (germline): DFQATT, SNEGSKA (reference sequence). The DNA for the CDR3 is TGCAGTGCTAGACCCCCCGACAGGGGGGGTACTGAAGCTTTCTTT. Translating gives CSARPPDRGGTEAFF.

This clonotype was observed once. V gene TRBV4-3 combines with J gene TRBJ1-1; 8 bases are shared with TRBD1. The germline V gene encodes CDR1 LGHNA and CDR2 YSLEER. J lost 4 bases, V lost 3 bases, and 4 bases had no gene match. CDR3 size: 14 residues. This CDR3 reads CASSHLGQGTEAFF. The CDR3 coding sequence is TGCGCCAGCAGCCATCTAGGACAGGGCACTGAAGCTTTCTTT.